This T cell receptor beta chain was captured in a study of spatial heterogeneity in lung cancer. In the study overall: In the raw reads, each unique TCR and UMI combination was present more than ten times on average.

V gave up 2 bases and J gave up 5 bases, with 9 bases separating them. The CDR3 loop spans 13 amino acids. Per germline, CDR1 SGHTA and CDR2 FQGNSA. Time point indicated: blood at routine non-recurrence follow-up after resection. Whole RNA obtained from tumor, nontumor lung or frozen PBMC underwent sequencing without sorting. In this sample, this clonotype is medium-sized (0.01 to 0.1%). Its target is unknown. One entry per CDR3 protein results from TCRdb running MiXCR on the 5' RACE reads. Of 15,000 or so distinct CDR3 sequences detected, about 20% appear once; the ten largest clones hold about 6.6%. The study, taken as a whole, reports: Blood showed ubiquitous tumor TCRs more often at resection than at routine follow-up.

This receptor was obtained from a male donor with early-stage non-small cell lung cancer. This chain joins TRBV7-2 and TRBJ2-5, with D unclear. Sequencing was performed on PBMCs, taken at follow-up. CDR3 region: CASSLSLGETQYF. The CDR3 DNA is TGTGCCAGCAGCTTATCCCTGGGGGAGACCCAGTACTTC.